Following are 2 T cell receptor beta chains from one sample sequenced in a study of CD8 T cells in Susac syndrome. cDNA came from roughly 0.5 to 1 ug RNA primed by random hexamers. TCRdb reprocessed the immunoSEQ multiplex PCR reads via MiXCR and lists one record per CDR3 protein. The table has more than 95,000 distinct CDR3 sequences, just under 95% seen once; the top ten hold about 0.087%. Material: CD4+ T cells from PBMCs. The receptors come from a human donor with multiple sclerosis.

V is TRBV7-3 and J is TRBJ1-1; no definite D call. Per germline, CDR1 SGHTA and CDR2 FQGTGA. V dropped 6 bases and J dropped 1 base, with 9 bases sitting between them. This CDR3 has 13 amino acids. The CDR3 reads CASSSSGNTEAFF. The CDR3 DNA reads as TGTGCCAGCAGTTCGTCCGGGAACACTGAAGCTTTCTTT.

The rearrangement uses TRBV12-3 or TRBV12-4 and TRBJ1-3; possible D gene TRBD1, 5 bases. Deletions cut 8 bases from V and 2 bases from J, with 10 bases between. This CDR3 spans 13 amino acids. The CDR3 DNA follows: TGTGCCAGCGGGGACTTGGCTGGAAACACCATATATTTT. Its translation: CASGDLAGNTIYF.